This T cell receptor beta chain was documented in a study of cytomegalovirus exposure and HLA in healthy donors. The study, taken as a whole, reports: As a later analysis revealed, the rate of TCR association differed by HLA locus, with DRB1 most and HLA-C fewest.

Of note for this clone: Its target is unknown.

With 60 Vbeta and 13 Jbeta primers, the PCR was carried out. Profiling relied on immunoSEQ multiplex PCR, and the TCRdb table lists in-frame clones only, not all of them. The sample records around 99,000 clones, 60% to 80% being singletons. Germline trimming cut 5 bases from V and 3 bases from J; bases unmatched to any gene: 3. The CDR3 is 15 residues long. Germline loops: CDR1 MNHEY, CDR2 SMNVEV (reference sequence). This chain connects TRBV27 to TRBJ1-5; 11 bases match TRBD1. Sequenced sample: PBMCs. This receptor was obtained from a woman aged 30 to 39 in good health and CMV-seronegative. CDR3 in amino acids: CASSQDRGLNQPQHF. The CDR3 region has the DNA TGTGCCAGCAGTCAGGACAGGGGGCTCAATCAGCCCCAGCATTTT.